This entry is about one T cell receptor (beta chain). Its antigen remains unidentified. One base away there is no much larger clone; base qualities are not given. This specimen comes from a study of Graves' ophthalmopathy and Graves' hyperthyroidism listed by TCRdb under 2018. Study-level background: Peripheral blood samples were taken at the time of initial diagnosis, before any treatment was given. The study used TCR beta repertoire signatures to distinguish Graves' ophthalmopathy from Graves' hyperthyroidism and to predict progression to ophthalmopathy. In total, around 130 blood samples were TCR-sequenced: roughly 45 ophthalmopathy, over 70 hyperthyroidism and roughly 17 hyperthyroidism-to-ophthalmopathy patients. To explore V-J signatures that separate ophthalmopathy from hyperthyroidism, a discovery set of about a hundred patients was enrolled, consisting of 43 with ophthalmopathy and roughly 59 with stable hyperthyroidism. The independent validation cohort included approximately 19 hyperthyroidism patients plus 17 patients who later progressed from hyperthyroidism to ophthalmopathy. In roughly six hyperthyroidism patients, the T-cell repertoire of thyroid tissue was compared with the T-cell repertoire of blood. Following sampling, methimazole starting at 30 mg daily was administered to hyperthyroidism patients, and high-dose intravenous methylprednisolone was administered to ophthalmopathy patients. Summary of the overall study and its limitations: The 13-signature model separated ophthalmopathy from stable hyperthyroidism with approximately 88% sensitivity and approximately 81% specificity in cross-validation, and 80%/75% in the test set. Most of the expanded thyroid clonotypes with a frequency above 0.001 were also detected in blood, and it was suggested that the thyroid immune response may be reflected by blood repertoires. Sample size was not predetermined statistically, and investigators were not blinded to group allocation. In validation, the model predicted ophthalmopathy progression with about 71% sensitivity and approximately 78% specificity; roughly eleven predicted patients were CT-confirmed with GO in a median of about 7.1 months.

For repertoire sequencing, TCR beta CDR3 regions were amplified from RNA transcripts. HTBI primers and the Qiagen OneStep RT-PCR kit were used in a first-round RT-PCR, which was followed by a second-round multiplex PCR, size selection and purification. The libraries underwent paired-end sequencing with 100 bp reads on an Illumina HiSeq2000. The original pipeline was this. SOAPnuke was used to process the reads, removing any read that contained adapters or uncalled bases, had a mean Phred below 15, or lacked an exact match to the constant primer or identifier. COPE v1.2.5 was used to merge high-quality paired reads. Each unique nucleotide sequence was treated as a clonotype, and MiTCR v1.1 was used to align the clonotypes to the IMGT TRB V, D and J references. The analysis was limited to V-J combinations with a frequency above 0.0001, which together covered 99% to 99.2% of the repertoires. A TCR clonal expansion and chaos score per V-J combination was defined as the ratio of F50 clonal expansion to chaos observed in the TCRdist matrix. Welch's t-statistics and random forest were used to narrow the features down to 10 to 15 V-J combinations, which were then fed into a naive Bayes classifier. The Morisita-Horn index was used to measure how similar the thyroid and blood repertoires were. The public reads were reanalyzed by TCRdb: fastp trimming at Q25, MiXCR alignment, in-frame beta chains only. Every distinct CDR3 protein forms one entry, paired with its most common genes and DNA. These V and J calls originate from TCRdb's pipeline instead of the authors' own analysis. Present in this sample are hundreds of thousands of distinct CDR3 sequences, just over 40% of which were seen just once. The ten largest clones represent under 3.5% of the sample.

Trimming removed 5 bases from V and 6 bases from J; the gene matches leave 4 bases unexplained. Taken from the germline V gene (reference sequence), the CDR1 and CDR2 loops are DFQATT and SNEGSKA. The CDR3 holds 12 amino acids from the cysteine to the phenylalanine. Only the CDR3 portion is preserved as DNA: 36 bases, with reading frame beginning at the first base. Patients with ophthalmopathy had moderately to severely active disease, with a Clinical Activity Score of 3 or more, a NOSPECS grade of 4 or more, and a disease duration of less than 3 months. Patients with other autoimmune diseases, uncontrolled infections, pregnancy or lactation were excluded from the study. Diagnosis relied on clinical symptoms, serum thyroxine, TRAb, thyroid ultrasound and orbital computed tomography. Ficoll-Paque density gradient centrifugation was used to isolate PBMCs from under 11 ml of fresh peripheral blood. Total RNA was extracted with Trizol reagent and quality-checked on an Agilent 2100 Bioanalyzer.

The chain joins TRBV20-1 to TRBJ2-7, with 10 bases matching TRBD1. The sequence came from an adult man with Graves' ophthalmopathy. Sequenced: peripheral blood. The CDR3 protein: CSAGTGVSEQYF. The base sequence is TGCAGTGCTGGGACAGGGGTCAGCGAGCAGTACTTC.